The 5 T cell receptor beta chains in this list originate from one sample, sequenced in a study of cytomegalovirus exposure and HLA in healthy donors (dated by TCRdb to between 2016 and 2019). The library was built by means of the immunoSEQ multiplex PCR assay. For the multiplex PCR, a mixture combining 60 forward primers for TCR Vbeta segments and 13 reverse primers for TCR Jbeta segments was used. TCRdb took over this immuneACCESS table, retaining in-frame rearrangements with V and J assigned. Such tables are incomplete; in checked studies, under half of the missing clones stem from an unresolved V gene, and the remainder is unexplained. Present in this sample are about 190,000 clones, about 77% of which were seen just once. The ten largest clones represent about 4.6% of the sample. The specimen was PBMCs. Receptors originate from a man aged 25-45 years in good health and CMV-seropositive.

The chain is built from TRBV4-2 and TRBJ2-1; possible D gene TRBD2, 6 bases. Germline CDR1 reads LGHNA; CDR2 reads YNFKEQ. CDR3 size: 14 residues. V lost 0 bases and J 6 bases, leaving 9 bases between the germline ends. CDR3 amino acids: CASSQEKGGNEQFF. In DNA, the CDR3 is TGTGCCAGCAGCCAAGAGAAGGGAGGCAATGAGCAGTTCTTC.

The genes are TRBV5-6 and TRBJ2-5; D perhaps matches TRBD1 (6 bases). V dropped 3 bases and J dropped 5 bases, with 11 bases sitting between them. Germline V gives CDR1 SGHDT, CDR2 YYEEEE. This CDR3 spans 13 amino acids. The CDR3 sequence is CASSWDIGETQYF. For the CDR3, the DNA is TGTGCCAGCAGCTGGGACATCGGGGAGACCCAGTACTTC.

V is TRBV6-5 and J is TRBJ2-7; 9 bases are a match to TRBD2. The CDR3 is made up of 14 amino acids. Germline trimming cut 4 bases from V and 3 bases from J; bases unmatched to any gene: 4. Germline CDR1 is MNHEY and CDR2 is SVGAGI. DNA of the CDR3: TGTGCCAGCAGTTCTAGCGGGGCGTTCTACGAGCAGTACTTC. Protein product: CASSSSGAFYEQYF.

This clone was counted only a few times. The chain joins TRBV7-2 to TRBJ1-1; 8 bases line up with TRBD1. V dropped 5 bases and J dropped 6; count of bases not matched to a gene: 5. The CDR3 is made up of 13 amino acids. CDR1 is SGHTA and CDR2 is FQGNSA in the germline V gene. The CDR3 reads CASSPWTGPEAFF. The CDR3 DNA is TGTGCCAGCAGCCCCTGGACAGGGCCTGAAGCTTTCTTT. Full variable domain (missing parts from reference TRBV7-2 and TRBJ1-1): GAGVSQSPSNKVTEKGKDVELRCDPISGHTALYWYRQSLGQGLEFLIYFQGNSAPDKSGLPSDRFSAERTGGSVSTLTIQRTQQEDSAVYLCASSPWTGPEAFFGQGTRLTVV.

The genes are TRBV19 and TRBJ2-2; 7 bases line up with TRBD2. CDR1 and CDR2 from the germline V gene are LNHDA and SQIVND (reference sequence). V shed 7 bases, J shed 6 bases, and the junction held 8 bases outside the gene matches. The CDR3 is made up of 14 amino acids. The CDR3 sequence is CASKESGVSGELFF. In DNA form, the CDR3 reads TGTGCCAGTAAGGAAAGCGGGGTGTCCGGGGAGCTGTTTTTT.